Detailed here is one TCR beta chain. Its antigen is not identified. Unique molecular identifiers had been added to the TCR beta cDNA libraries. TCRdb processed the PCR reads anew with MiXCR; each CDR3 protein has one entry. The sample contains approximately 400,000 distinct CDR3 sequences, around 37% of which appear only once. The data were taken from a study of post-analysis software for immune sequencing data. Study-wide context: Relapsing-remitting, secondary progressive and progressive-relapsing multiple sclerosis were all included among the disease courses.

Notes on the study in general: Under F measure analysis, samples from one preparation batch co-clustered strongly. Diversity measured as normalized Chao1 was significantly lower in multiple sclerosis patients than in controls. A few TRBV segments appeared more often in patients than in controls, and TRBV5-6, TRBV5-1 and TRBV20-1 were among these.

Germline V gives CDR1 SGHNT, CDR2 YENEEA. CDR3 length: 15 residues. The chain has TRBV11-3 and TRBJ2-4; no definite D call. The DNA end lines up better with TRBJ2-7; the J call may be wrong. This clonotype was sampled from a girl under 18 with multiple sclerosis. Sequencing was carried out using blood. The CDR3: CASILTQSSSYEQYF. In DNA, the CDR3 is TGTGCCAGCATCCTCACCCAGTCCAGCTCCTACGAGCAGTACTTC.